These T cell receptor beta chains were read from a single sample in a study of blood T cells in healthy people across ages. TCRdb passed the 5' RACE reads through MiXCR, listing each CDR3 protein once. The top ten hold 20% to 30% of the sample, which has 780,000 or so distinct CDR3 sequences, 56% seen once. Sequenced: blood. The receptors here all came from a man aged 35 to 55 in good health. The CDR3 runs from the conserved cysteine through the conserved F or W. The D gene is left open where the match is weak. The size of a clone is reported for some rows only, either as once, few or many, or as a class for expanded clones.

cdr3_aa: CASSPDRGLADTQYF; cdr3_nt: TGTGCCAGCAGCCCGGACAGGGGGCTTGCAGATACGCAGTATTTT; v_call: TRBV5-6; j_call: TRBJ2-3; clone_size: -; d_call: TRBD1
cdr3_aa: CASSTGTHYEQYF; cdr3_nt: TGTGCCAGCAGCACCGGGACTCATTACGAGCAGTACTTC; v_call: TRBV7-2; j_call: TRBJ2-7; clone_size: few; d_call: -
cdr3_aa: CASSPDRPSNVLTF; cdr3_nt: TGTGCCAGCAGCCCGGACAGGCCGTCCAACGTCCTGACTTTC; v_call: TRBV11-3; j_call: TRBJ2-6; clone_size: few; d_call: TRBD1
cdr3_aa: CSVVWGDTQYF; cdr3_nt: TGCAGCGTTGTGTGGGGGGATACGCAGTATTTT; v_call: TRBV29-1; j_call: TRBJ2-3; clone_size: few; d_call: -
cdr3_aa: CASRMGGSNEQFF; cdr3_nt: TGCGCCAGCCGCATGGGAGGGAGCAATGAGCAGTTCTTC; v_call: TRBV5-1; j_call: TRBJ2-1; clone_size: many; d_call: TRBD2
cdr3_aa: CASSSPGRGGDGYTF; cdr3_nt: TGCGCCAGCAGCTCACCCGGCAGGGGCGGCGATGGCTACACCTTC; v_call: TRBV5-1; j_call: TRBJ1-2; clone_size: few; d_call: -
cdr3_aa: CASSPQTVATEAFF; cdr3_nt: TGTGCCAGCAGCCCACAGACGGTTGCCACTGAAGCTTTCTTT; v_call: TRBV3-1; j_call: TRBJ1-1; clone_size: -; d_call: -
cdr3_aa: CASSQSQTGNSPLHF; cdr3_nt: TGTGCCAGCAGCCAGTCCCAGACGGGGAATTCACCCCTCCACTTT; v_call: TRBV3-1; j_call: TRBJ1-6; clone_size: -; d_call: -
cdr3_aa: CATSAASGGNSCEQYF; cdr3_nt: TGTGCCACCAGTGCCGCTTCTGGGGGGAACTCCTGCGAGCAGTACTTC; v_call: TRBV24-1; j_call: TRBJ2-7; clone_size: -; d_call: -
cdr3_aa: CASSQGGWETQFF; cdr3_nt: TGTGCCAGCAGCCAGGGGGGTTGGGAGACCCAGTTCTTC; v_call: TRBV2; j_call: TRBJ2-1; clone_size: -; d_call: -
cdr3_aa: CASSHEENTEAFF; cdr3_nt: TGTGCCAGCAGTCACGAAGAGAACACTGAAGCTTTCTTT; v_call: TRBV12-3/TRBV12-4; j_call: TRBJ1-1; clone_size: -; d_call: -
cdr3_aa: CASDRAMNTEAFF; cdr3_nt: TGTGCCAGTGACAGGGCGATGAACACTGAAGCTTTCTTT; v_call: TRBV6-1; j_call: TRBJ1-1; clone_size: -; d_call: TRBD1
cdr3_aa: CASSQRWIDRREDEQFF; cdr3_nt: TGTGCCAGCAGCCAAAGGTGGATTGACAGGAGAGAGGATGAGCAGTTCTTC; v_call: TRBV14; j_call: TRBJ2-1; clone_size: -; d_call: -
cdr3_aa: CASSRTDTGTGGRDTQYF; cdr3_nt: TGTGCCAGCAGCAGGACAGATACCGGGACAGGGGGCAGAGATACGCAGTATTTT; v_call: TRBV21-1; j_call: TRBJ2-3; clone_size: -; d_call: -
cdr3_aa: CASSLRLAGGTDTQYF; cdr3_nt: TGTGCCAGCAGCTTACGGCTAGCGGGGGGCACAGATACGCAGTATTTT; v_call: TRBV7-2; j_call: TRBJ2-3; clone_size: few; d_call: TRBD2
cdr3_aa: CASSLTGVGILWGDEQYF; cdr3_nt: TGTGCCAGCAGCTTAACTGGTGTGGGGATCCTGTGGGGAGACGAGCAGTACTTC; v_call: TRBV7-9; j_call: TRBJ2-7; clone_size: -; d_call: -